Shown below are 25 T cell receptor beta chains from a single sample sequenced in a study of T cells after yellow fever vaccination. TCRdb independently ran MiXCR on the 5' RACE reads; one entry per CDR3 protein. The sample shows roughly 190,000 distinct CDR3 sequences, 9.5% to 12% of them seen only once. This specimen was CD8+ T cells sorted from PBMCs, taken 15 days after the yellow fever booster vaccination. Source of these receptors: a man aged 18 to 30 who received the YFV17D yellow fever vaccine.

This clonotype showed up many times. V is TRBV11-2 and J is TRBJ2-3; TRBD2 matches at 8 bases. The CDR3 totals 17 residues. V shed 5 bases, J shed 0 bases, and the junction held 10 bases outside the gene matches. The V gene's germline CDR1 is SGHAT and CDR2 FQNNGV. The DNA of the CDR3 is TGTGCCAGCAGCCCTTTTCCGGGGGGGTCTAGCACAGATACGCAGTATTTT. This codes for CASSPFPGGSSTDTQYF.

This clonotype has a handful of counts. The gene calls are TRBV15 and TRBJ1-1, with D perhaps matching TRBD1 (5 bases). V lost 6 bases to trimming and J lost 5 bases, with 16 bases between them. Germline V gene sequence: CDR1 LNHNV, CDR2 YYDKDF (reference sequence). This CDR3 has 14 residues. This CDR3 is CATRSTGGGTEAFF. In nucleotides, the CDR3 is TGTGCCACCAGGAGCACAGGTGGGGGGACTGAAGCTTTCTTT.

This clonotype was observed a few times. The chain carries TRBV7-2 and TRBJ2-7; D unresolved. V lost 2 bases and J lost 3, with 14 bases in between. This CDR3 is built from 15 residues. Looked up from germline, CDR1 is SGHTA and CDR2 is FQGNSA. The CDR3 here is CASSLTFGPNYEQYF. DNA for the CDR3: TGTGCCAGCAGCTTAACGTTTGGACCCAACTACGAGCAGTACTTC. The full variable domain, with the rest looked up from reference TRBV7-2 and TRBJ2-7, is GAGVSQSPSNKVTEKGKDVELRCDPISGHTALYWYRQSLGQGLEFLIYFQGNSAPDKSGLPSDRFSAERTGGSVSTLTIQRTQQEDSAVYLCASSLTFGPNYEQYFGPGTRLTVT.

This clonotype was counted only a few times. This chain links TRBV3-1 with TRBJ2-2; 7 bases fit TRBD2. The germline V gene encodes CDR1 LGHDT and CDR2 YNNKEL (reference sequence). CDR3 length: 16 amino acids. Trimming cost V 2 bases and J 6 bases; bases outside gene matches: 9. The CDR3 loop reads CASSQMERGGSGELFF. CDR3 in DNA: TGTGCCAGCAGCCAAATGGAGCGGGGTGGTTCCGGGGAGCTGTTTTTT. Full variable domain (outside the CDR3, taken from reference TRBV3-1 and TRBJ2-2): DTAVSQTPKYLVTQMGNDKSIKCEQNLGHDTMYWYKQDSKKFLKIMFSYNNKELIINETVPNRFSPKSPDKAHLNLHINSLELGDSAVYFCASSQMERGGSGELFFGEGSRLTVL.

This clonotype was observed a few times. V usage is TRBV27 and J usage is TRBJ1-1; D unresolved. This CDR3 contains 15 residues. CDR1 and CDR2 (germline): MNHEY, SMNVEV (reference sequence). The V end lost 6 bases, the J end lost 1 base, and 15 bases lay between the germline ends. CDR3 DNA sequence: TGTGCCAGCAGGCCAATACTACCTCAGAACACTGAAGCTTTCTTT. It specifies CASRPILPQNTEAFF.

V usage is TRBV28 and J usage is TRBJ2-2, with D possibly being TRBD1 or TRBD2 (5 bases each). The CDR3 spans 14 residues. Germline loops: CDR1 MDHEN, CDR2 SYDVKM. Trimming removed 2 bases at V and 7 bases at J, with 11 bases between. In nucleotides, the CDR3 is TGTGCCAGCAGTTTAGGGGGTCTCGGCGGGGAGCTGTTTTTT. Translation gives CASSLGGLGGELFF. Full variable domain (remainder filled in from reference TRBV28 and TRBJ2-2): DVKVTQSSRYLVKRTGEKVFLECVQDMDHENMFWYRQDPGLGLRLIYFSYDVKMKEKGDIPEGYSVSREKKERFSLILESASTNQTSMYLCASSLGGLGGELFFGEGSRLTVL.

The rearrangement uses TRBV5-5 and TRBJ2-1; D possibly matches TRBD1 or TRBD2 (6 bases each). Germline V lookup: CDR1 SGHKS, CDR2 YYEKEE (reference sequence). The V end was cut by 0 bases, the J end by 4 bases, with 11 bases between. There are 15 residues in the CDR3. The CDR3, as DNA: TGTGCCAGCAGCTTGGGTAGGGGGGAGTACAATGAGCAGTTCTTC. This encodes CASSLGRGEYNEQFF. Looking up the rest from reference TRBV5-5 and TRBJ2-1 gives the full variable domain: DAGVTQSPTHLIKTRGQQVTLRCSPISGHKSVSWYQQVLGQGPQFIFQYYEKEERGRGNFPDRFSARQFPNYSSELNVNALLLGDSALYLCASSLGRGEYNEQFFGPGTRLTVL.

The CDR3 is CASSWDIVPHTDTQYF. DNA of the CDR3: TGTGCCAGCAGCTGGGACATCGTGCCCCACACAGATACGCAGTATTTT. This chain connects TRBV13 to TRBJ2-3; weak D call: TRBD1 (6 bases). CDR3 length equals 16 residues. Trimming took 4 bases from V and 2 from J, leaving 16 bases between them. Germline CDR1 reads PRHDT; CDR2 reads FYEKMQ (reference sequence). Full variable domain (outside the CDR3, taken from reference TRBV13 and TRBJ2-3): AAGVIQSPRHLIKEKRETATLKCYPIPRHDTVYWYQQGPGQDPQFLISFYEKMQSDKGSIPDRFSAQQFSDYHSELNMSSLELGDSALYFCASSWDIVPHTDTQYFGPGTRLTVL.

In this sample, this clonotype turned up many times. This chain connects TRBV4-1 to TRBJ2-2, with no clear D. Per the germline V gene, CDR1 is MGHRA and CDR2 is YSYEKL. V lost 1 base and J lost 0, with 21 bases in between. The length of the CDR3 is 20 residues. CDR3 residues: CASSQGSSVSKAANTGELFF. For the CDR3, the DNA is TGCGCCAGCAGCCAAGGGTCCTCGGTTAGCAAGGCAGCGAACACCGGGGAGCTGTTTTTT.

This chain connects TRBV4-1 to TRBJ2-5; D ambiguous. V was cut by 0 bases and J by 6 bases, with 8 bases left in between. The CDR3 covers 13 residues. Per germline, CDR1 MGHRA and CDR2 YSYEKL. For the CDR3, the DNA is TGCGCCAGCAGCCAAGATGTACTGAAGACCCAGTACTTC. As protein: CASSQDVLKTQYF.

In its sample, this clonotype was seen a few times. The rearrangement joins TRBV7-9 to TRBJ1-1; 7 nucleotides match TRBD1. Germline V gene sequence: CDR1 SEHNR, CDR2 FQNEAQ (reference sequence). J gave up 13 bases and V 1 base, and 9 bases lay outside the gene matches. CDR3 length equals 13 residues. The DNA of the CDR3 is TGTGCCAGCAGCTTAGGGGACAGCGGGGAGGATTTCTTT. The encoded protein is CASSLGDSGEDFF.

This clonotype has at least ten counts. The V and J genes are TRBV7-9 and TRBJ2-7, with D perhaps TRBD1 or TRBD2 (6 bases each). Per germline, CDR1 SEHNR and CDR2 FQNEAQ (reference sequence). The ends were cut back, 4 bases at V and 2 bases at J, with 12 bases in the middle. CDR3 length equals 14 residues. The CDR3 loop is CASSSPGGTYEQYF. CDR3 nucleotide sequence: TGTGCCAGCAGCTCCCCCGGGGGCACCTACGAGCAGTACTTC.

This clonotype occurred many times. This sequence joins TRBV4-3 and TRBJ2-1; D is perhaps TRBD2 (6 bases). The V and J ends lost 0 bases and 3 bases respectively, with 9 bases between them. This CDR3 contains 15 residues. Germline-derived CDR1 and CDR2 are LGHNA and YSLEER. In DNA form, the CDR3 reads TGCGCCAGCAGCCAAGAGGGGGGTGACTACAATGAGCAGTTCTTC. Its translation is CASSQEGGDYNEQFF.

The chain links TRBV7-2 to TRBJ1-3; 8 bases fit TRBD1. J gave up 4 bases and V 2 bases, and 4 bases lay outside the gene matches. The length of the CDR3 is 15 residues. Looked up from germline, CDR1 is SGHTA and CDR2 is FQGNSA. The CDR3 nucleotides are TGTGCCAGCAGCTTAACCCAGGGGGCGGGAAACACCATATATTTT. The encoded protein is CASSLTQGAGNTIYF.

The chain has TRBV19 and TRBJ2-3; D is unclear. The CDR3 has 14 amino acids. Trimming shortened V by 3 bases and J by 2 bases, and 9 bases separated the two germline ends. Germline CDR1 LNHDA, CDR2 SQIVND (reference sequence). CDR3 sequence reads: CASSIIATTDTQYF. DNA of the CDR3: TGTGCCAGTAGTATTATTGCGACCACAGATACGCAGTATTTT.

J is TRBJ2-7 and V is TRBV27, with TRBD2 matching 12 bases. With V trimmed by 5 bases and J by 0 bases, 5 bases remained unmatched. CDR1 is MNHEY, CDR2 SMNVEV, per germline (reference sequence). The CDR3 length is 16 residues. The CDR3 sequence: CASSARTSGASYEQYF. CDR3 nucleotides: TGTGCCAGCAGTGCCAGGACTAGCGGGGCCTCCTACGAGCAGTACTTC.

This clonotype has ten or more counts. This chain joins TRBV4-1 and TRBJ1-2; D uncertain. Germline V gives CDR1 MGHRA, CDR2 YSYEKL. Trimming cost V 0 bases and J 8 bases, with 16 bases left between them. The CDR3 is 15 residues long. The DNA of the CDR3 is TGCGCCAGCAGCCAAGAGGCGGCCACCCGCCGGGGCTACACCTTC. It is translated as CASSQEAATRRGYTF.

V and J are TRBV4-3 and TRBJ2-3; 11 positions match TRBD2. This CDR3 contains 18 residues. Trimming at V came to 0 bases and at J to 2 bases, leaving 7 bases not matched to a gene. Germline V CDR1 and CDR2: LGHNA, YSLEER. The CDR3 loop reads CASSQDFLAGGSTDTQYF. Here the CDR3 DNA reads TGCGCCAGCAGCCAAGACTTCCTAGCGGGGGGATCCACAGATACGCAGTATTTT.

The V call is TRBV9, the J call TRBJ1-3; D remains ambiguous. Germline CDR1 and CDR2: SGDLS and YYNGEE. V was shortened by 4 bases and J by 0 bases, with 14 bases between the two germline ends. The CDR3 sequence is 16 residues long. The CDR3 DNA follows: TGTGCCAGCAGCCATGACCCCGGAGCCTCTGGAAACACCATATATTTT. Its translation is CASSHDPGASGNTIYF.

The chain employs TRBV12-3 or TRBV12-4 and TRBJ2-7; 9 positions agree with TRBD2. With V trimmed by 5 bases and J by 0 bases, 8 bases remained unmatched. The CDR3 sequence is 16 residues long. CDR3 residues: CASSPWTSESSYEQYF. CDR3 coding DNA: TGTGCCAGCAGTCCGTGGACTAGCGAGAGCTCCTACGAGCAGTACTTC.

This clonotype has just a few counts. CDR3 region: CASSLSKGNYGYTF. The CDR3 nucleotides are TGTGCCAGCAGTTTATCGAAGGGAAACTATGGCTACACCTTC. V gene TRBV27 combines with J gene TRBJ1-2; no clear D gene. V lost 0 bases to trimming and J lost 2 bases, with 7 bases between them. From germline, CDR1 is MNHEY and CDR2 SMNVEV (reference sequence). CDR3 length equals 14 residues.

Only a few counts were recorded for this clonotype. The V and J genes are TRBV7-9 and TRBJ2-7; tentative D call: TRBD1 (6 bases). This CDR3 spans 14 amino acids. V gave up 1 base and J gave up 4 bases, with 11 bases separating them. The germline V gene has CDR1 SEHNR and CDR2 FQNEAQ (reference sequence). The CDR3 sequence: CASSLGGRGYEQYV. The CDR3 nucleotides read TGTGCCAGCAGCTTAGGTGGCAGGGGTTACGAGCAGTACGTC.

CDR3 region: CASSLRDRAYEQYV. CDR3 sequence (DNA): TGTGCCAGCAGTCTTAGGGACAGAGCCTACGAGCAGTACGTC. This chain connects TRBV28 to TRBJ2-7; 7 nucleotides match TRBD1. V gave up 5 bases and J gave up 2 bases; unmatched junction bases: 6. The CDR3 has 14 amino acids. Germline CDR1 reads MDHEN; CDR2 reads SYDVKM.

This clonotype was seen more than once but under ten times. The genes are TRBV12-3 or TRBV12-4 and TRBJ2-5; D unresolved. With 6 bases removed from V and 3 bases from J, the gap between germline ends came to 5 bases. The CDR3 spans 11 residues. The CDR3 bases are TGTGCCAGCAGATCTAAAGAGACCCAGTACTTC. The encoded protein is CASRSKETQYF.

The table lists this clonotype with a few counts. This rearrangement joins TRBV4-3 to TRBJ2-4, with D unresolved. The CDR3 runs to 13 residues. The germline V gene has CDR1 LGHNA and CDR2 YSLEER. Trimming cost V 0 bases and J 6 bases, with 6 bases left between them. CDR3 sequence reads: CASSQERGNIQYF. In DNA, the CDR3 is TGCGCCAGCAGCCAAGAGCGAGGAAACATTCAGTACTTC.